This T cell receptor beta chain was captured in a study of blood T cell repertoires in COVID-19. In the study overall: Samples representing acute and convalescent COVID-19 were sourced from the United States, Italy and Spain. Nucleic acid was either cDNA or gDNA, and it came from T cells, B-cell-depleted T cells, or PBMCs.

In the authors' methods: Amplification of reference gene primers provided the estimated nucleated cell counts. Profiled with immunoSEQ multiplex PCR; TCRdb holds only in-frame clones, not every one. V and J calls and clone size follow that table, whereas D and trimming were derived from the DNA. The data contain tens of thousands of clones, less than 90% of them singletons. The CDR3 is made up of 12 amino acids. The germline V gene has CDR1 ENHRY and CDR2 SYGVKD. Trimming cost V 6 bases and J 3 bases, with 9 bases left between them. This TCR came from a human donor in a cohort sampled during active COVID-19. The V gene is TRBV10-3, the J gene TRBJ2-7; tentatively, D is TRBD1 (6 bases). Sequencing input: peripheral blood. DNA for the CDR3: TGTGCCATCAGCCTACAGGGCTACGAGCAGTACTTC. Its protein is CAISLQGYEQYF.